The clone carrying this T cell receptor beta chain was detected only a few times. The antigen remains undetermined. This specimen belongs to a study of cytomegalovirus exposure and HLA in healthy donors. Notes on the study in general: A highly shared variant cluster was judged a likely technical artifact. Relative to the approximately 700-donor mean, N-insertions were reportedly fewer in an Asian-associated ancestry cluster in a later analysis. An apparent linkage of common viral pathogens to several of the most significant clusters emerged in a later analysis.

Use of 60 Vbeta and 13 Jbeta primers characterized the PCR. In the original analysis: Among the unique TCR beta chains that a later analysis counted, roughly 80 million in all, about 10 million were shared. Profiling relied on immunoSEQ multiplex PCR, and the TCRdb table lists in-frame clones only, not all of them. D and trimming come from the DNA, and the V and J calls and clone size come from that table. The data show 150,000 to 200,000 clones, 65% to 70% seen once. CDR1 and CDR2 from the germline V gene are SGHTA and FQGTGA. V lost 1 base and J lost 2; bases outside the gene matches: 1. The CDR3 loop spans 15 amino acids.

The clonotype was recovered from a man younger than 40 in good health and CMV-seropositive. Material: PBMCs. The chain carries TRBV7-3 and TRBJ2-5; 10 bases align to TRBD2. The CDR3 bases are TGTGCCAGCAGCTTAAGTAGCGGGGGGCAAGAGACCCAGTACTTC. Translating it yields CASSLSSGGQETQYF.